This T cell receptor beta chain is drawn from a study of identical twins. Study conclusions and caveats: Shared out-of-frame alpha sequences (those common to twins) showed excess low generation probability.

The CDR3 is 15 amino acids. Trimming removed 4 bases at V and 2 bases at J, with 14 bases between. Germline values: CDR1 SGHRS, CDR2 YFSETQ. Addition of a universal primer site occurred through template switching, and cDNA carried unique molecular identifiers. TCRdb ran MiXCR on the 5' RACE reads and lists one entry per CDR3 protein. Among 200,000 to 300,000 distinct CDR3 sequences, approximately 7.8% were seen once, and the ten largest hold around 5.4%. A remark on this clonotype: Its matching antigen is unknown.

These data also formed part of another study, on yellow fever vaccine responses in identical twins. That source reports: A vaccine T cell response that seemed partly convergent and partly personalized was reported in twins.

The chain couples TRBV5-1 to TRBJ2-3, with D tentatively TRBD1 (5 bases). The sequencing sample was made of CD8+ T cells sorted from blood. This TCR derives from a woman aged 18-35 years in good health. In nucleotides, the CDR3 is TGCGCCAGCAGCCAAATGACAGCGTTCACAGATACGCAGTATTTT. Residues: CASSQMTAFTDTQYF. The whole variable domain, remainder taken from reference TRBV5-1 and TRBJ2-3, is KAGVTQTPRYLIKTRGQQVTLSCSPISGHRSVSWYQQTPGQGLQFLFEYFSETQRNKGNFPGRFSGRQFSNSRSEMNVSTLELGDSALYLCASSQMTAFTDTQYFGPGTRLTVL.